These 12 T cell receptor beta chains were all obtained from the same sample, sequenced in a study of blood T cell repertoires in COVID-19. The repertoire was sequenced with immunoSEQ multiplex PCR; TCRdb's copy has only in-frame clones and lacks some. The data show 470,000 or so clones, roughly 87% seen once. The sequencing sample was made of PBMCs or T cells enriched from blood (not recorded which). These receptors all stem from a woman under 30 with acute COVID-19.

V is TRBV29-1 and J is TRBJ1-1, with D tentatively TRBD1 (5 bases). CDR1 is SQVTM, CDR2 ANQGSEA, per germline. There are 14 residues in the CDR3. V was clipped by 4 bases and J by 1 base, with 13 bases between them. CDR3 in amino acids: CSVVAGGTNTEAFF. In DNA, the CDR3 is TGCAGCGTTGTAGCCGGGGGAACGAACACTGAAGCTTTCTTT.

This clone was detected a few times. The V and J genes are TRBV9 and TRBJ1-2; tentative D call: TRBD1 (5 bases). CDR3 length equals 13 residues. Trimming removed 0 bases from V and 6 bases from J, with 9 bases in between. Germline V CDR1 and CDR2: SGDLS, YYNGEE. The CDR3 spells CASSVGVRDGYTF. In DNA form, the CDR3 reads TGTGCCAGCAGCGTAGGGGTCAGGGATGGCTACACCTTC.

This chain uses TRBV6-5 with TRBJ2-1; TRBD1 agrees at 8 bases. Germline CDR1 and CDR2: MNHEY and SVGAGI. The CDR3 consists of 16 residues. Trimming removed 0 bases from V and 2 bases from J; junction bases left unmatched: 3. The CDR3 protein is CASSYSRDRTYNEQFF. The DNA of the CDR3 is TGTGCCAGCAGTTACTCACGGGACAGGACCTACAATGAGCAGTTCTTC.

V usage is TRBV20-1 and J usage is TRBJ1-1; D remains unclear. V was pared by 5 bases and J by 10 bases, with 14 bases between. The CDR3 length is 11 residues. Germline V gene data show CDR1 as DFQATT and CDR2 as SNEGSKA (reference sequence). Written as DNA, the CDR3 is TGCAGTGCTCCCTTGTCTATCTTAGCTTTCTTT. Amino acid sequence: CSAPLSILAFF.

CDR3 loop: CASSLDPRGVDSPLHF. DNA of the CDR3: TGTGCCAGCAGCTTAGACCCCCGGGGGGTGGATTCACCCCTCCACTTT. This chain links TRBV7-9 with TRBJ1-6, with a tentative D call TRBD1 (5 bases). Germline V gene data show CDR1 as SEHNR and CDR2 as FQNEAQ (reference sequence). The CDR3 runs to 16 residues. The V end was cut by 1 base, the J end by 8 bases, with 15 bases between. Full variable domain (remainder filled in from reference TRBV7-9 and TRBJ1-6): DTGVSQNPRHKITKRGQNVTFRCDPISEHNRLYWYRQTLGQGPEFLTYFQNEAQLEKSRLLSDRFSAERPKGSFSTLEIQRTEQGDSAMYLCASSLDPRGVDSPLHFGNGTRLTVT.

V is TRBV7-9 and J is TRBJ1-5; tentatively, D is TRBD1 (6 bases). The V gene lost 3 bases and the J gene lost 3 bases, with 9 bases spanning the gap. The CDR3 consists of 14 residues. Germline loops: CDR1 SEHNR, CDR2 FQNEAQ (reference sequence). This CDR3 is CASSLGHSNQPQHF. The CDR3 nucleotides are TGTGCCAGCAGCTTGGGACACTCCAATCAGCCCCAGCATTTT.

The genes are TRBV7-3 and TRBJ1-2, with TRBD1 as a possible D gene (6 bases). V shed 4 bases and J shed 3 bases, with 12 bases lying between them. Germline lookup yields CDR1 SGHTA and CDR2 FQGTGA. The CDR3 has 14 amino acids. The CDR3 spells CASSSYRVDYGYTF. The CDR3 DNA sequence: TGTGCCAGCAGCTCGTACAGGGTTGACTATGGCTACACCTTC.

J is TRBJ2-5 and V is TRBV21-1; TRBD2 is the table's D call and was not checked against the DNA. TRBV21-1 corresponds to a pseudogene. The length of the CDR3 is 19 residues. CDR3 nucleotides: TGTGCCAGCAGCAAAGTGGGGACTAGCGGGAGTAAGGCCCAAGAGACCCAGTACTTC. Translated, it gives CASSKVGTSGSKAQETQYF.

The chain links TRBV7-8 to TRBJ1-6, with TRBD1 as a possible D gene (5 bases). The germline gives CDR1 SGHVS, CDR2 FQNEAQ. V was clipped by 3 bases and J by 10 bases, with 19 bases between them. This CDR3 has 16 amino acids. This CDR3 is CASSFGTDRGNSPLHF. The CDR3 DNA reads TGTGCCAGCAGCTTTGGTACTGACAGAGGCAACTCACCCCTCCACTTT.

The genes are TRBV2 and TRBJ1-5, with 9 bases identical to TRBD1. In germline, CDR1 is SNHLY, CDR2 FYNNEI. This CDR3 is 15 amino acids long. The trim removed 4 bases at V and 6 bases at J, leaving 7 bases unmatched. The CDR3 nucleotides are TGTGCCAGCAGTGTAGGGACAGGGTTTACTCAGCCCCAGCATTTT. Translating it yields CASSVGTGFTQPQHF.

The rearrangement links TRBV19 to TRBJ1-1; TRBD1 matches 11 bases. The germline gives CDR1 LNHDA, CDR2 SQIVND (reference sequence). V shed 5 bases, J shed 5 bases, and the junction held 10 bases outside the gene matches. This CDR3 comprises 16 residues. In nucleotides, the CDR3 is TGTGCCAGTAGTGCACCGGGACAGGGGGTACGTACTGAAGCTTTCTTT. Protein product: CASSAPGQGVRTEAFF.

This clone occurred a few times. The chain carries TRBV5-4 and TRBJ2-5; TRBD2 is a possible D gene (6 bases). Per germline, CDR1 SGHNT and CDR2 YYREEE (reference sequence). Trimming removed 1 base from V and 0 bases from J, with 10 bases in between. This CDR3 has 15 residues. As DNA, the CDR3 is TGTGCCAGCAGCTTGACGGGGACTTACCAAGAGACCCAGTACTTC. Translating it yields CASSLTGTYQETQYF.